This T cell receptor (beta chain) was found in a study of T cells in Graves' hyperthyroidism and ophthalmopathy (dated by TCRdb to between 2017 and 2020). Looking at the study overall: Peripheral blood was collected at initial diagnosis, before any treatment. TCR Vbeta CDR3 sequencing of 135 peripheral blood samples (around 45 ophthalmopathy, 75 hyperthyroidism and around 17 progressor patients) is reported in the paper. For training and testing, the roughly 100 patients in the discovery cohort were randomly divided in a 7:3 ratio. In roughly six Graves' hyperthyroidism patients, the study also compared T-cell repertoires from thyroid tissue with T-cell repertoires from blood. Prospective prediction of ophthalmopathy was tested in an independent validation cohort of 18 to 20 hyperthyroidism patients and 17 patients who later progressed to ophthalmopathy. To identify distinguishing TCR V-J signatures, a discovery cohort of 90 to 100 patients was used, comprising 40 to 45 with Graves' ophthalmopathy and 57 with stable Graves' hyperthyroidism. Once sampling was done, hyperthyroidism patients were given methimazole at a starting dose of 30 mg daily, whereas ophthalmopathy patients were given high-dose intravenous methylprednisolone.

TCR beta CDR3 regions were amplified from RNA transcripts. A first-round RT-PCR of the TCR CDR3 used the HTBI primer set with the Qiagen OneStep RT-PCR kit. A second multiplex PCR round built the libraries, followed by size selection and purification. Sequencing of the libraries was done on an Illumina HiSeq2000 using paired-end 100 bp reads. The source study handled its data this way. SOAPnuke was used to process the raw data, throwing out any read that contained adapters or uncalled bases, had a mean Phred below 15, or lacked an exact constant-primer or identifier match. COPE v1.2.5 was used to merge the high-quality paired reads, and each unique nucleotide sequence was defined as a clonotype. MiTCR v1.1 was used to align the clonotypes against IMGT TRBV, TRBD and TRBJ reference segments. The analysis included only V-J combinations with a frequency above 0.0001, which together covered 99.2% of the repertoires. A TCS score was defined as the ratio between F50 (clonal expansion) and ExV (chaos), using BLOSUM62-based TCRdist between CDR3 peptides within each V-J. Welch's t-statistics and random forest reduced fewer than 600 V-J features to around 14, which were used in a naive Bayes classifier (R e1071). The public reads were reanalyzed by TCRdb: fastp trimming at Q25, MiXCR alignment, in-frame beta chains only. Each entry merges the rows of one CDR3 protein and shows their most common DNA and genes. These V and J calls derive from TCRdb rather than the authors' analysis. The sample includes some 300,000 distinct CDR3 sequences, with roughly 19% observed a single time. The top ten constitute less than 45% of the sample.

Points on this clonotype: Its antigen is currently not known. There are no base qualities to consult, and no much larger clone falls within one base.

From the germline V gene (reference sequence), CDR1 is MNHEY and CDR2 is SMNVEV. Trimming takes 1 base from V and 2 bases from J, and the germline ends sit 12 bases apart. Measured from the cysteine to the phenylalanine, the CDR3 is 16 residues long. Only the CDR3 portion is preserved as DNA: 48 bases, with reading frame beginning at the first base. The paper's findings and limits, for the study overall: Most expanded thyroid clonotypes (frequency above 0.001) were also detected in blood, a finding suggesting that blood repertoires may reflect thyroid immune responses. Sample size was not statistically predetermined, and blinding of investigators to group allocation was not performed. A 13 V-J signature model separated ophthalmopathy from stable hyperthyroidism, with about 90% sensitivity and 81.08% specificity in cross-validation and 80%/75% in testing. In validation, the model predicted progression to ophthalmopathy with 60% to 71% sensitivity and over 72% specificity, a median of 6.5 months before onset.

Ophthalmopathy patients had moderately to severely active disease, Clinical Activity Score of at least 3, NOSPECS grade of at least 4, and duration under 3 months. Exclusion was applied to patients with uncontrolled infections, other autoimmune diseases, pregnancy or lactation. Clinical symptoms, serum thyroxine and TRAb, thyroid ultrasound, and orbital computed tomography formed the basis for the diagnoses. Ficoll-Paque density gradient centrifugation was used to isolate PBMCs from about 10 ml of fresh peripheral blood. Total RNA was extracted using Trizol reagent, and RNA quality was assessed on an Agilent 2100 Bioanalyzer.

The sequenced sample consisted of blood. The sequence was obtained from a man aged 50 to 60 with Graves' ophthalmopathy. This receptor chain uses TRBV27 and TRBJ1-5; matching of 5 bases hints at TRBD1 as the D gene. The CDR3 in this case is CASSLLGGRGNQPQHF. The sequenced DNA is TGTGCCAGCAGTTTATTGGGGGGAAGGGGCAATCAGCCCCAGCATTTT.